The 9 T cell receptor beta chains listed next were all sequenced from one sample in a study of vaccination and CD4 T cells after COVID-19. Once obtained from cultured CD4+ T cells, the DNA was sequenced using the Oncomine TCR Beta short-read assay. TCRdb re-analysed the PCR reads in MiXCR, keeping a single row per CDR3 protein. The table includes fewer than 10,000 distinct CDR3 sequences, approximately 52% detected once. Treatment meaning: approximately nine-day PBMC culture with coronavirus spike peptide pools or control peptides (ViraFEST assay). The antigens for these receptors are not known. The specimen sequenced was CD4+ T cells from blood, cultured in vitro. All receptors derive from a human donor who had recovered from COVID-19.

The genes are TRBV19 and TRBJ1-5, with D perhaps TRBD1 (5 bases). There are 16 residues in the CDR3. The V gene's germline CDR1 is LNHDA and CDR2 SQIVND (reference sequence). V lost 6 bases and J 4 bases, leaving 19 bases between the germline ends. The CDR3 spells CASRRTGPGANQPQHF. CDR3 in DNA: TGTGCCAGTAGACGTACCGGGCCCGGGGCAAATCAGCCCCAGCATTTT. Filled out from reference TRBV19 and TRBJ1-5, the complete variable domain reads DGGITQSPKYLFRKEGQNVTLSCEQNLNHDAMYWYRQDPGQGLRLIYYSQIVNDFQKGDIAEGYSVSREKKESFPLTVTSAQKNPTAFYLCASRRTGPGANQPQHFGDGTRLSIL.

The chain joins TRBV20-1 to TRBJ1-5; the match to TRBD1 covers 8 bases. CDR3 length: 16 amino acids. Germline V gene sequence: CDR1 DFQATT, CDR2 SNEGSKA (reference sequence). V lost 3 bases, J lost 5 bases, and 12 bases stayed unmatched. The CDR3 region has the DNA TGCAGTGCTAGGGGGGACAGGCCCCGTATAGATCAGCCCCAGCATTTT. Translation: CSARGDRPRIDQPQHF.

The V and J genes are TRBV15 and TRBJ2-7; perhaps TRBD1 as D (6 bases). V lost 1 base, J lost 1 base, and 11 bases lay in between. Germline V gene data show CDR1 as LNHNV and CDR2 as YYDKDF (reference sequence). CDR3 length: 15 amino acids. CDR3 in amino acids: CATSRGDILSYEQYF. CDR3 DNA sequence: TGTGCCACCAGCAGAGGGGACATTCTATCCTACGAGCAGTACTTC.

This chain's CDR3 is CASSKRVRRADREPIREAFF. CDR3 nucleotides: TGTGCCAGCAGCAAAAGGGTAAGAAGGGCGGACAGGGAGCCCATACGTGAAGCTTTCTTT. The rearrangement links TRBV21-1 to TRBJ1-1; the table names TRBD1, a call not compared with the DNA. TRBV21-1 constitutes a pseudogene. This CDR3 has 20 amino acids.

The chain uses TRBV20-1 and TRBJ1-2; no clear D. Germline V gene lookup returns CDR1 DFQATT and CDR2 SNEGSKA (reference sequence). The germline V and J ends were trimmed by 1 base and 2 bases, with 17 bases remaining between them. The CDR3 loop spans 16 amino acids. CDR3 protein: CSARVSGGQSNYGYTF. DNA of the CDR3: TGCAGTGCTAGAGTCAGTGGAGGGCAGTCCAACTATGGCTACACCTTC.

This clonotype was seen only a few times. The chain has TRBV2 and TRBJ1-5; possibly TRBD1 for D (5 bases). Germline loops: CDR1 SNHLY, CDR2 FYNNEI. The CDR3 sequence is 13 residues long. Trimming pared 7 bases from V and 10 bases from J, leaving 17 bases between. CDR3 sequence: CASNYGTPEPQHF. In DNA form, the CDR3 reads TGTGCCAGCAACTACGGGACTCCCGAACCCCAGCATTTT. The variable domain in full, completed from reference TRBV2 and TRBJ1-5, reads EPEVTQTPSHQVTQMGQEVILRCVPISNHLYFYWYRQILGQKVEFLVSFYNNEISEKSEIFDDQFSVERPDGSNFTLKIRSTKLEDSAMYFCASNYGTPEPQHFGDGTRLSIL.

The chain recombines TRBV7-2 with TRBJ1-5; TRBD1 is a possible D gene (5 bases). The germline V gene encodes CDR1 SGHTA and CDR2 FQGNSA. This CDR3 is 15 amino acids long. Trimming took 5 bases from V and 3 from J, leaving 14 bases between them. The CDR3 loop reads CASSVTGTYNQPQHF. DNA of the CDR3: TGTGCCAGCAGCGTAACCGGGACCTACAATCAGCCCCAGCATTTT.

The genes are TRBV5-4 and TRBJ2-5, with D tentatively TRBD2 (6 bases). With 2 bases removed from V and 4 bases from J, the gap between germline ends came to 15 bases. The CDR3 loop spans 15 amino acids. Per the germline V gene, CDR1 is SGHNT and CDR2 is YYREEE (reference sequence). The CDR3 loop reads CASSFGGAGTETQYF. CDR3 DNA: TGTGCCAGCAGCTTTGGAGGGGCGGGGACAGAGACCCAGTACTTC.

This chain uses TRBV28 with TRBJ1-2; D possibly corresponds to TRBD1 (5 bases). The CDR3 contains 14 residues. V lost 6 bases, J lost 2 bases, and 13 bases lay in between. The germline CDR1 and CDR2 sequences are MDHEN and SYDVKM. The CDR3 region is CASRTLTENYGYTF. Written as DNA, the CDR3 is TGTGCCAGCAGGACCTTGACAGAGAACTATGGCTACACCTTC.